Included here is one T cell receptor beta chain sequence, with context. Its antigen remains unidentified. Within the sample, other DNA sequences also encode this same CDR3. Primers: 60 Vbeta forward and 13 Jbeta reverse. Assay: immunoSEQ multiplex PCR; the TCRdb copy retains only in-frame clones and omits some. The sample has under 250,000 clones; approximately 80% are singletons. The entry originates in a study of cytomegalovirus exposure and HLA in healthy donors. General observations from the study: The only immune exposure information that was available was CMV serostatus. The classifier was said to identify cytomegalovirus status with high specificity and sensitivity. In a later analysis, CMV-associated beta chains were mostly HLA-associated, it appeared. Trimming of TCR beta V- and J-genes showed a link, identified in a later analysis, to a missense DCLRE1C variant.

The V segment lost 4 bases and the J segment 11 bases; nucleotides outside the gene matches: 10. The germline V gene has CDR1 SGHDT and CDR2 YYEEEE. The CDR3 is made up of 14 amino acids. Sequencing was carried out using PBMCs. The TCR originated in an older woman in good health and CMV-seropositive. The J gene is TRBJ2-5, the V gene TRBV5-6, with 11 bases identical to TRBD2. The CDR3 sequence is CASSPRLAGLTQYF. The DNA for the CDR3 is TGTGCCAGCAGCCCGAGACTAGCGGGACTGACTCAGTACTTC.